The next 10 T cell receptor beta chains were all read from a single sample in a study of blood T cell repertoires in COVID-19. This table comes from immunoSEQ multiplex PCR, and its TCRdb copy is limited to in-frame clones, with some not included. Among 350,000 to 450,000 clones listed, 70% to 90% were seen once. The sample consisted of PBMCs or T cells enriched from blood (not recorded which). The receptor source for this set is a woman younger than 35 who had been exposed to COVID-19.

CDR3 nucleotide sequence: TGTGCCAGCAGCTCGGACTCACACACAGATACGCAGTATTTT. Its protein is CASSSDSHTDTQYF. The chain joins TRBV7-2 to TRBJ2-3; perhaps TRBD2 as D (5 bases). CDR1 is SGHTA, CDR2 FQGNSA, per germline. The CDR3 loop spans 14 amino acids. Trimming removed 4 bases from V and 2 bases from J, with 10 bases in between.

CDR3 loop: CASSKQGAEETQYF. DNA for the CDR3: TGTGCCAGCTCAAAACAGGGGGCGGAGGAGACCCAGTACTTC. V and J are TRBV18 and TRBJ2-5; TRBD1 agrees at 9 bases. The J segment lost 5 bases and the V segment lost 5 bases, leaving 6 bases of the junction unmatched. Germline-derived CDR1 and CDR2 are KGHSH and LQKENI. CDR3 length equals 14 residues.

The rearrangement links TRBV28 to TRBJ2-1, with 9 bases lining up with TRBD1. Germline assignment: CDR1 MDHEN and CDR2 SYDVKM. CDR3 length: 12 residues. V shed 4 bases and J 15 bases; nucleotides not matched to a gene: 7. The CDR3 sequence: CASSSPGQGTFF. The CDR3 nucleotides read TGTGCCAGCAGTTCCCCGGGACAGGGCACGTTCTTC. Full variable domain (rest looked up from reference TRBV28 and TRBJ2-1): DVKVTQSSRYLVKRTGEKVFLECVQDMDHENMFWYRQDPGLGLRLIYFSYDVKMKEKGDIPEGYSVSREKKERFSLILESASTNQTSMYLCASSSPGQGTFFGPGTRLTVL.

This CDR3 reads CAILQTGGTDTQYF. DNA of the CDR3: TGTGCCATCCTACAAACAGGTGGCACAGATACGCAGTATTTT. The V gene is TRBV28, the J gene TRBJ2-3; D perhaps matches TRBD1 (5 bases). With 10 bases removed from V and 1 base from J, the gap between germline ends came to 15 bases. In germline, CDR1 is MDHEN, CDR2 SYDVKM. The length of the CDR3 is 14 residues.

The chain employs TRBV10-3 and TRBJ1-6; the D is unclear. V was shortened by 3 bases and J by 0 bases, with 6 bases between the two germline ends. The CDR3 spans 15 residues. Germline lookup yields CDR1 ENHRY and CDR2 SYGVKD. In nucleotides, the CDR3 is TGTGCCATCAGTGAAAAGAGCTCCTATAATTCACCCCTCCACTTT. This translates into CAISEKSSYNSPLHF.

The V call is TRBV7-7, the J call TRBJ2-7; 14 nucleotides agree with TRBD2. The CDR3 is 15 amino acids. Germline CDR1 reads SSHAT; CDR2 reads FNYEAQ (reference sequence). V was pared by 4 bases and J by 3 bases, with 2 bases of the junction left unmatched. CDR3 nucleotide sequence: TGTGCCAGCAGCTACGGGACTAGCGGGAGCTACGAGCAGTACTTC. This codes for CASSYGTSGSYEQYF.

CDR3 region: CASSLARGSIGWNTEAFF. The DNA of the CDR3 is TGTGCCAGCAGTTTGGCCAGGGGGAGCATTGGGTGGAACACTGAAGCTTTCTTT. The chain recombines TRBV28 with TRBJ1-1, with 7 bases matching TRBD1. Germline-derived CDR1 and CDR2 are MDHEN and SYDVKM. This CDR3 contains 18 residues. V was clipped by 3 bases and J by 1 base; unmatched bases: 14.

J is TRBJ2-7 and V is TRBV5-1; the match to TRBD1 covers 10 bases. CDR1 and CDR2 (germline): SGHRS, YFSETQ. With V trimmed by 0 bases and J by 3 bases, 6 bases remained unmatched. The CDR3 spans 16 residues. The CDR3 here is CASSLGTGGVGYEQYF. CDR3 nucleotides: TGCGCCAGCAGCTTGGGGACAGGGGGGGTCGGCTACGAGCAGTACTTC.

The rearrangement uses TRBV28 and TRBJ1-1, with 7 nucleotides matching TRBD1. The CDR3 length is 15 residues. Germline-derived CDR1 and CDR2 are MDHEN and SYDVKM. V lost 4 bases, J lost 7 bases, and 12 bases stayed unmatched. CDR3 in amino acids: CASSSPDRVRGEAFF. CDR3 bases: TGTGCCAGCAGTTCCCCAGACAGGGTACGGGGTGAAGCTTTCTTT.

The chain carries TRBV10-3 and TRBJ1-1; possibly TRBD1 for D (6 bases). The germline V gene has CDR1 ENHRY and CDR2 SYGVKD. Trimming pared 3 bases from V and 7 bases from J, leaving 15 bases between. The CDR3 consists of 14 residues. The CDR3 nucleotides are TGTGCCATCAGTGACCCCAGGGGTGGAGGTGAAGCTTTCTTT. Its translation is CAISDPRGGGEAFF.